This entry lists 7 T cell receptor beta chains sequenced from one sample in a study of blood T cells in healthy people across ages. Next came a second PCR, run for roughly 6 to 11 cycles, which used a sample-barcoded 5' primer along with a J-beta primer mix. TCRdb reanalysed the 5' RACE reads using MiXCR and keeps one entry per CDR3 protein. This table has more than 650,000 distinct CDR3 sequences, 20% to 25% appearing once. Sequences were obtained from blood. These receptors came from a man between 65 and 85 years old in good health.

The chain has TRBV12-3 or TRBV12-4 and TRBJ2-3; D could derive from TRBD1 or TRBD2 (5 bases each). The CDR3 sequence is 16 residues long. The V gene lost 3 bases and the J gene lost 1 base, with 14 bases spanning the gap. CDR3 amino acids: CASSFGMGRGTDTQYF. The CDR3 region has the DNA TGTGCCAGCAGTTTCGGAATGGGGCGGGGCACAGATACGCAGTATTTT.

This clonotype was seen only a few times. The chain employs TRBV28 and TRBJ2-5, with D possibly being TRBD2 (6 bases). Trimming stripped 2 bases from V and 4 bases from J, with 11 bases between. Per the germline V gene, CDR1 is MDHEN and CDR2 is SYDVKM. The CDR3 consists of 14 residues. The CDR3 DNA is TGTGCCAGCAGTTTAGGGGGGACCCCAGAGACCCAGTACTTC. Its translation is CASSLGGTPETQYF.

The chain carries TRBV5-5 and TRBJ1-5; D may be TRBD1 (5 bases). Germline V CDR1 and CDR2: SGHKS, YYEKEE (reference sequence). This CDR3 is built from 13 residues. The V end was cut by 4 bases, the J end by 7 bases, with 12 bases between. The DNA of the CDR3 is TGTGCCAGCAGCCTCGAGGGGATGCAGCCCCAGCATTTT. As protein: CASSLEGMQPQHF.

The chain has TRBV7-3 and TRBJ2-3; 11 bases line up with TRBD2. This CDR3 is 16 amino acids long. Trimming removed 4 bases from V and 4 bases from J; junction bases left unmatched: 7. Germline V gene lookup returns CDR1 SGHTA and CDR2 FQGTGA. For the CDR3, the DNA is TGTGCCAGCAGCTCCCTAGGTAGCGGGGGGGCAGATACGCAGTATTTT. Translating gives CASSSLGSGGADTQYF. Full variable domain (missing parts from reference TRBV7-3 and TRBJ2-3): GAGVSQTPSNKVTEKGKYVELRCDPISGHTALYWYRQSLGQGPEFLIYFQGTGAADDSGLPNDRFFAVRPEGSVSTLKIQRTERGDSAVYLCASSSLGSGGADTQYFGPGTRLTVL.

A few counts support this clonotype. The V gene is TRBV6-2 or TRBV6-3, the J gene TRBJ2-5; D gene uncertain. This CDR3 comprises 12 residues. The ends were cut back, 6 bases at V and 9 bases at J, with 14 bases in the middle. Germline assignment: CDR1 MNHEY and CDR2 SVGEGT. The chain's CDR3 is CASSQLITSQYF. The CDR3, as DNA: TGTGCCAGCAGCCAACTGATTACGTCCCAGTACTTC.

The CDR3 DNA reads as TGCAGTGCTAGCCCCCCGACTAGCGGGGGAGCTCACAATGAGCAGTTCTTC. As protein: CSASPPTSGGAHNEQFF. This rearrangement joins TRBV20-1 to TRBJ2-1, with 12 nucleotides matching TRBD2. Per the germline V gene, CDR1 is DFQATT and CDR2 is SNEGSKA (reference sequence). V trimming: 3 bases; J trimming: 5 bases; junction bases outside the gene matches: 11. The CDR3 extends over 17 amino acids.

V usage is TRBV27 and J usage is TRBJ2-1, with 8 bases lining up with TRBD2. V gave up 5 bases and J gave up 1 base; unmatched junction bases: 13. This CDR3 region has 18 residues. Per germline, CDR1 MNHEY and CDR2 SMNVEV (reference sequence). The CDR3 spells CASSLVWIAGTSYNEQFF. In nucleotides, the CDR3 is TGTGCCAGCAGTCTGGTGTGGATAGCGGGAACGTCCTACAATGAGCAGTTCTTC.